A single T cell receptor (beta chain) is shown here with its context. Its antigen is not known. This sample was taken from a study of PD-1 blockade in classical Hodgkin lymphoma. The data were produced by immunoSEQ multiplex PCR, yet TCRdb's version contains in-frame clones alone and is incomplete. Seen here are 70,000 or so clones, roughly 92% observed once, and the top ten hold about 2.5%. Whole-study results and caveats: When set against healthy donors, newly diagnosed patients were reported to show lower baseline TCR diversity. Repertoires differed for reasons still undefined, possibly disease activity or prior therapy.

CDR1 is SEHNR, CDR2 FQNEAQ, per germline (reference sequence). CDR3 length equals 16 residues. The ends lost 5 bases at V and 7 bases at J; junction bases unmatched: 7. Documented time point: newly diagnosed, previously untreated cHL patient sample. The V gene is TRBV7-9, the J gene TRBJ2-1; 14 bases align to TRBD2. The receptor was derived from a human donor with classical Hodgkin lymphoma. Sequenced sample: peripheral blood mononuclear cells (PBMCs). The CDR3 is CASSLGLAGDLNEQFF. The CDR3 DNA sequence: TGTGCCAGCAGCCTGGGACTAGCGGGAGATCTGAATGAGCAGTTCTTC.